The rows below give T cell receptor beta chains drawn from one sample of a study of T cells in Graves' hyperthyroidism and ophthalmopathy. MiXCR was run by TCRdb on the multiplex PCR reads, yielding one entry per CDR3 protein. The sample holds 540,000 or so distinct CDR3 sequences, 15% to 19% seen once. The sample was blood. All receptors come from a woman between 25 and 40 years old with Graves' hyperthyroidism. Both conserved end residues are part of each CDR3. The D gene is left open where the match is weak. Only part of the rows carry a size: once, few, many, or a class if the clone is expanded.

j_call: TRBJ2-1; v_call: TRBV20-1; clone_size: many; d_call: TRBD2; cdr3_aa: CSASLVAGGHSYNEQFF; cdr3_nt: TGCAGTGCTAGTTTGGTAGCGGGAGGGCATTCCTACAATGAGCAGTTCTTC
j_call: TRBJ2-5; v_call: TRBV30; clone_size: many; d_call: -; cdr3_aa: CAWSVRLSGTQYF; cdr3_nt: TGTGCCTGGAGTGTACGTCTCTCCGGGACCCAGTACTTC
j_call: TRBJ1-2; v_call: TRBV20-1; clone_size: many; d_call: -; cdr3_aa: CSAARYYGYTF; cdr3_nt: TGCAGTGCTGCACGGTACTATGGCTACACCTTC
j_call: TRBJ1-1; v_call: TRBV19; clone_size: -; d_call: -; cdr3_aa: CASTRGSGTEAFF; cdr3_nt: TGTGCCAGTACCCGCGGATCGGGAACTGAAGCTTTCTTT
j_call: TRBJ1-4; v_call: TRBV27; clone_size: -; d_call: -; cdr3_aa: CASRRRGGVVEKLFF; cdr3_nt: TGTGCCAGCAGACGAAGGGGGGGAGTCGTGGAAAAACTGTTTTTT
j_call: TRBJ2-3; v_call: TRBV7-2; clone_size: many; d_call: TRBD1; cdr3_aa: CASSLATGVGSDTQYF; cdr3_nt: TGTGCCAGCAGCTTAGCGACAGGGGTGGGTTCAGATACGCAGTATTTT
j_call: TRBJ1-5; v_call: TRBV6-1; clone_size: -; d_call: -; cdr3_aa: CASSEALAGYQPQHF; cdr3_nt: TGTGCCAGCAGTGAAGCGCTGGCAGGGTATCAGCCCCAGCATTTT
j_call: TRBJ2-7; v_call: TRBV19; clone_size: few; d_call: TRBD2; cdr3_aa: CASSEQRGDYEQYF; cdr3_nt: TGTGCCAGTAGCGAACAGCGGGGGGACTACGAGCAGTACTTC
j_call: TRBJ2-2; v_call: TRBV7-3; clone_size: -; d_call: TRBD1; cdr3_aa: CASSPTGVSTGELFF; cdr3_nt: TGTGCCAGCAGCCCGACAGGGGTTTCAACCGGGGAGCTGTTTTTT
j_call: TRBJ1-4; v_call: TRBV20-1; clone_size: -; d_call: -; cdr3_aa: CSARGVLTTNEKLFF; cdr3_nt: TGCAGTGCTAGGGGAGTTCTAACGACTAATGAAAAACTGTTTTTT